Shown below are 25 T cell receptor beta chains from a single sample sequenced in a study of early T cells in non-severe SARS-CoV-2 infection. Each CDR3 protein is one row after TCRdb ran MiXCR on the 5' RACE reads. This sample has about 48,000 distinct CDR3 sequences, with approximately 9.8% found just once. The sample consisted of whole blood. These receptors were collected from an adult who was a healthcare worker with PCR-confirmed SARS-CoV-2 infection or an uninfected control (not recorded which).

The chain links TRBV20-1 to TRBJ1-2; no firm D call. Trimming removed 0 bases from V and 4 bases from J, with 18 bases in between. This CDR3 is built from 16 residues. Germline lookup yields CDR1 DFQATT and CDR2 SNEGSKA (reference sequence). The CDR3: CSARDWVFTDLYGYTF. The CDR3 coding sequence is TGCAGTGCTAGAGATTGGGTTTTTACAGACCTCTATGGCTACACCTTC.

This clonotype has a count of ten or more. The chain employs TRBV20-1 and TRBJ1-6; D gene unclear. The V and J ends lost 0 bases and 5 bases respectively, with 11 bases between them. This CDR3 has 15 amino acids. Germline CDR1 reads DFQATT; CDR2 reads SNEGSKA (reference sequence). CDR3 sequence (DNA): TGCAGTGCTAGAGATTTGCGTCGGAATAATTCACCCCTCCACTTT. Its protein product is CSARDLRRNNSPLHF.

This clonotype was seen many times. The chain joins TRBV4-2 to TRBJ2-7; no definite D call. Between the trimmed V and J ends, which lost 0 bases and 5 bases, there was a span of 11 bases. The CDR3 runs to 14 residues. Germline V gene sequence: CDR1 LGHNA, CDR2 YNFKEQ. The CDR3 DNA reads TGTGCCAGCAGCCAAGAGACTCTCTTCCACGAGCAGTACTTC. Its translation is CASSQETLFHEQYF.

The V gene is TRBV20-1, the J gene TRBJ2-3; possible D gene TRBD1, 6 bases. V was trimmed by 1 base and J by 5 bases, leaving 19 bases between them. The CDR3 loop spans 16 amino acids. Germline CDR1 DFQATT, CDR2 SNEGSKA (reference sequence). The chain's CDR3 is CSARVGRTAPGDTQYF. The CDR3 bases are TGCAGTGCTAGAGTTGGAAGGACAGCGCCGGGAGATACGCAGTATTTT.

Only a few counts were recorded for this clonotype. J is TRBJ2-7 and V is TRBV19; 11 nucleotides line up with TRBD2. CDR1 and CDR2 (germline): LNHDA, SQIVND (reference sequence). CDR3 length equals 15 residues. V lost 6 bases to trimming and J lost 2 bases; unmatched junction nucleotides: 6. The CDR3 bases are TGTGCCAGTAGCTACTCGGGACTAGCGGCCTACGAGCAGTACTTC. This codes for CASSYSGLAAYEQYF.

The chain couples TRBV3-2 to TRBJ1-3; TRBD1 was called by the table and not checked on the DNA. TRBV3-2 is a recognized pseudogene. CDR3 length: 16 amino acids. The CDR3: CASSLLMGVSGNTIYF. The CDR3 DNA reads as TGTGCCAGCAGCCTCCTTATGGGGGTTTCTGGAAACACCATATATTTT.

Many counts were recorded for this clonotype. J is TRBJ1-1 and V is TRBV27, with a possible D match to TRBD1 (5 bases). V was trimmed by 2 bases and J by 4 bases, leaving 11 bases between them. Germline V CDR1 and CDR2: MNHEY, SMNVEV (reference sequence). The CDR3 runs to 14 residues. The CDR3 region has the DNA TGTGCCAGCAGTTTACCGGGCAGGGTCACTGAAGCTTTCTTT. This translates into CASSLPGRVTEAFF.

This clonotype appeared many times. This chain connects TRBV5-3 to TRBJ2-6, with TRBD2 matching 11 bases. TRBV5-3 is known as an ORF, though its function is uncertain. V lost 4 bases, J lost 4 bases, and 7 bases stayed unmatched. The CDR3 is 17 amino acids. The CDR3 bases are TGTGCCAGAAGCGGAACTAGCGGGAGAGCGGGGGCCAACGTCCTGACTTTC. Protein sequence: CARSGTSGRAGANVLTF.

This clonotype occurred once. This rearrangement joins TRBV6-5 to TRBJ2-7, with 9 bases fitting TRBD2. The V gene end was trimmed by 5 bases and the J gene end by 6 bases; junction bases not matched to a gene: 2. CDR3 length: 12 amino acids. The V gene's germline CDR1 is MNHEY and CDR2 SVGAGI. The CDR3 protein is CASSPSGIEQYF. The CDR3 DNA is TGTGCCAGCAGTCCTAGCGGGATCGAGCAGTACTTC.

The table lists this clonotype with a few counts. V and J are TRBV7-9 and TRBJ1-1; the D is unclear. V lost 5 bases, J lost 6 bases, and 16 bases lay in between. The CDR3 loop spans 14 amino acids. Germline values: CDR1 SEHNR, CDR2 FQNEAQ (reference sequence). CDR3 nucleotides: TGTGCCAGCAGCCCAGGACCCCGAGGCGCTGAAGCTTTCTTT. Residues: CASSPGPRGAEAFF.

The chain uses TRBV2 and TRBJ1-2, with D perhaps matching TRBD1 (6 bases). The V end was cut by 6 bases, the J end by 8 bases, with 16 bases between. There are 13 residues in the CDR3. Germline V gene lookup returns CDR1 SNHLY and CDR2 FYNNEI. CDR3 sequence (DNA): TGTGCCAGCAGGAGGGGGGGCACGGGAGGCTACACCTTC. Its protein product is CASRRGGTGGYTF. The full variable domain, in which reference TRBV2 and TRBJ1-2 provide the parts outside the CDR3, is EPEVTQTPSHQVTQMGQEVILRCVPISNHLYFYWYRQILGQKVEFLVSFYNNEISEKSEIFDDQFSVERPDGSNFTLKIRSTKLEDSAMYFCASRRGGTGGYTFGSGTRLTVV.

For this clonotype: Its ends do not fully match the called genes, so a read error is possible. This chain joins TRBV3-1 and TRBJ2-7, with D possibly matching TRBD2 (5 bases). The germline V gene encodes CDR1 LGHDT and CDR2 YNNKEL (reference sequence). This CDR3 is built from 15 residues. CDR3 loop: CASTQSGLRSYEQYF. The CDR3 nucleotides read TGTGCCAGCACCCAAAGCGGCCTCCGTTCCTACGAGCAGTACTTC.

This clonotype was recorded many times. The V gene is TRBV29-1, the J gene TRBJ2-1; D remains unclear. V dropped 3 bases and J dropped 15 bases, with 9 bases sitting between them. Germline CDR1 SQVTM, CDR2 ANQGSEA. This CDR3 contains 9 residues. CDR3: CSVDTSGFF. In DNA, the CDR3 is TGCAGCGTTGACACAAGTGGGTTCTTC.

The chain uses TRBV20-1 and TRBJ1-4; no definite D call. CDR1 and CDR2 from the germline V gene are DFQATT and SNEGSKA (reference sequence). The CDR3 totals 15 residues. V was shortened by 3 bases and J by 7 bases, with 18 bases between the two germline ends. This chain's CDR3 is CSARSGHSGSEKLFF. CDR3 in DNA: TGCAGTGCTAGGAGTGGTCACTCGGGGTCTGAAAAACTGTTTTTT.

The table lists this clonotype with a few counts. CDR3 in amino acids: CASRPGRASFTDTQYF. CDR3 bases: TGTGCCAGCAGGCCAGGTAGGGCTAGCTTCACAGATACGCAGTATTTT. V usage is TRBV28 and J usage is TRBJ2-3, with D possibly being TRBD2 (5 bases). The length of the CDR3 is 16 residues. V was shortened by 6 bases and J by 2 bases, with 18 bases between the two germline ends. Germline CDR1 MDHEN, CDR2 SYDVKM.

This clonotype showed up just a few times. J is TRBJ2-5 and V is TRBV6-5; D uncertain. Trimming removed 7 bases from V and 9 bases from J, with 27 bases in between. The germline V gene has CDR1 MNHEY and CDR2 SVGAGI. This CDR3 spans 16 amino acids. CDR3 loop: CASTRSLGNPPYAQYF. The CDR3 coding sequence is TGTGCCAGCACCCGATCCCTGGGGAACCCTCCCTATGCCCAGTACTTC.

This chain connects TRBV6-2 or TRBV6-3 to TRBJ1-1; D gene uncertain. This CDR3 has 13 amino acids. Per the germline V gene, CDR1 is MNHEY and CDR2 is SVGEGT. V gave up 7 bases and J gave up 0 bases, with 9 bases separating them. The chain's CDR3 is CASIKQLNTEAFF. The CDR3 DNA reads as TGTGCCAGCATTAAACAGCTGAACACTGAAGCTTTCTTT.

This clonotype was recorded at least ten times. The J gene is TRBJ1-2, the V gene TRBV12-3 or TRBV12-4, with TRBD1 identical over 8 bases. With V trimmed by 6 bases and J by 4 bases, 7 bases remained unmatched. The CDR3 length is 14 residues. The DNA for the CDR3 is TGTGCCAGCAGCTTCACCACAGGGGGCTATGGCTACACCTTC. This codes for CASSFTTGGYGYTF.

This clonotype was recorded many times. V is TRBV5-1 and J is TRBJ2-3; 14 nucleotides align to TRBD2. Germline lookup yields CDR1 SGHRS and CDR2 YFSETQ. The CDR3 sequence is 16 residues long. V lost 4 bases and J lost 6; bases outside the gene matches: 7. CDR3 bases: TGCGCCAGCAGCCAAAGACTAGCGGGAGGGTCCGATACGCAGTATTTT. It encodes CASSQRLAGGSDTQYF.

The chain's CDR3 is CASSFLEGGRETQYF. The DNA of the CDR3 is TGTGCCAGCAGTTTCCTCGAGGGGGGGAGAGAGACCCAGTACTTC. The chain couples TRBV6-5 to TRBJ2-5, with D tentatively TRBD2 (7 bases). The CDR3 has 15 amino acids. The ends were cut back, 4 bases at V and 4 bases at J, with 16 bases in the middle. Germline loops: CDR1 MNHEY, CDR2 SVGAGI.

This clonotype was found many times. The genes are TRBV6-2 or TRBV6-3 and TRBJ2-7; D might be TRBD1 (5 bases). The length of the CDR3 is 13 residues. Germline values: CDR1 MNHEY, CDR2 SVGEGT. V was trimmed by 2 bases and J by 3 bases, leaving 8 bases between them. The CDR3 DNA is TGTGCCAGCAGTTACGGACACCTCTACGAGCAGTACTTC. It yields the protein CASSYGHLYEQYF.

This clonotype was observed a handful of times. This chain connects TRBV5-6 to TRBJ2-7; unclear D gene. Germline-derived CDR1 and CDR2 are SGHDT and YYEEEE. V lost 1 base and J 0 bases, leaving 11 bases between the germline ends. CDR3 size: 15 residues. The CDR3 DNA reads as TGTGCCAGCAGCTTGTTAGGGTTTTTCTCCTACGAGCAGTACTTC. Its protein is CASSLLGFFSYEQYF.

This clonotype was seen only a few times. The rearrangement links TRBV20-1 to TRBJ1-5; 7 bases agree with TRBD1. With V trimmed by 4 bases and J by 3 bases, 6 bases remained unmatched. Looked up from germline, CDR1 is DFQATT and CDR2 is SNEGSKA (reference sequence). CDR3 length equals 14 residues. CDR3 DNA: TGCAGTGCTAAAACGGGGACAGACAATCAGCCCCAGCATTTT. This gives the protein CSAKTGTDNQPQHF.

This clonotype was recorded at least ten times. The rearrangement joins TRBV27 to TRBJ2-7; TRBD2 aligns across 9 bases. The V segment lost 5 bases and the J segment 7 bases; nucleotides outside the gene matches: 15. Germline V gene lookup returns CDR1 MNHEY and CDR2 SMNVEV (reference sequence). This CDR3 has 16 amino acids. The CDR3 coding sequence is TGTGCCAGCAGTAGCCTTTTGGCGGGAGGGCCGGGAGAGCAGTACTTC. It is translated as CASSSLLAGGPGEQYF.

V gene TRBV20-1 combines with J gene TRBJ2-1; D gene uncertain. The germline V and J ends were trimmed by 2 bases and 0 bases, with 8 bases remaining between them. The CDR3 length is 14 residues. Germline loops: CDR1 DFQATT, CDR2 SNEGSKA (reference sequence). This CDR3 reads CSARLVSSYNEQFF. The CDR3 bases are TGCAGTGCTAGATTGGTAAGCTCCTACAATGAGCAGTTCTTC.